The 16 T cell receptor beta chains given below trace back to one sample, sequenced in a study of control samples from healthy donors and cancer patients. Some clones are missing from TCRdb's copy, which holds only in-frame ones; the method was immunoSEQ multiplex PCR. The profile shows fewer than 150,000 clones, about nine tenths of them singletons. Material for sequencing was blood. Every receptor here comes from a woman under 30 in good health.

The chain couples TRBV5-6 to TRBJ1-2; tentatively, D is TRBD1 (5 bases). With 3 bases removed from V and 5 bases from J, the gap between germline ends came to 23 bases. Germline V gives CDR1 SGHDT, CDR2 YYEEEE. CDR3 size: 17 residues. CDR3 coding DNA: TGTGCCAGCAGCTCCCTAGGGACCGCACTCCGCCTATATGGCTACACCTTC. Its protein product is CASSSLGTALRLYGYTF.

The J gene is TRBJ1-4, the V gene TRBV29-1; D gene ambiguous. Germline assignment: CDR1 SQVTM and CDR2 ANQGSEA. Trimming took off 6 bases at V and 2 bases at J, with 13 bases between the two ends. This CDR3 has 14 amino acids. CDR3 sequence reads: CSVSPMVTNEKLFF. CDR3 sequence (DNA): TGCAGCGTCTCACCCATGGTTACTAATGAAAAACTGTTTTTT.

The chain couples TRBV5-6 to TRBJ1-3; D remains ambiguous. Trimming removed 0 bases at V and 3 bases at J, with 13 bases between. Germline CDR1 reads SGHDT; CDR2 reads YYEEEE. The CDR3 covers 16 residues. CDR3 nucleotide sequence: TGTGCCAGCAGCTTGGGGCTTTCAGCAGGTGGAAACACCATATATTTT. The encoded protein is CASSLGLSAGGNTIYF.

V is TRBV7-2 and J is TRBJ2-3; D is perhaps TRBD2 (6 bases). Germline values: CDR1 SGHTA, CDR2 FQGNSA. Trimming pared 0 bases from V and 2 bases from J, leaving 15 bases between. CDR3 length: 17 amino acids. CDR3 region: CASSLALTSGLTDTQYF. CDR3 DNA sequence: TGTGCCAGCAGCTTAGCGCTAACCAGCGGGCTCACAGATACGCAGTATTTT.

This chain uses TRBV6-2 or TRBV6-3 with TRBJ2-3; the D is unclear. CDR1 is MNHEY and CDR2 is SVGEGT in the germline V gene. This CDR3 region has 11 residues. V was pared by 4 bases and J by 13 bases, with 12 bases between. CDR3 coding DNA: TGTGCCAGCAGTTTCGGAGAGAAGGAGTATTTT. It encodes CASSFGEKEYF.

This chain uses TRBV6-6 with TRBJ2-3; D tentatively reads TRBD1 or TRBD2 (5 bases each). The CDR3 loop spans 16 amino acids. V lost 4 bases to trimming and J lost 0 bases, with 14 bases between them. Germline values: CDR1 MNHNY, CDR2 SVGAGI (reference sequence). CDR3: CASSFPLGASTDTQYF. In nucleotides, the CDR3 is TGTGCCAGCAGTTTCCCCCTCGGGGCCAGCACAGATACGCAGTATTTT.

V usage is TRBV27 and J usage is TRBJ2-3; tentative D call: TRBD2 (6 bases). Per the germline V gene, CDR1 is MNHEY and CDR2 is SMNVEV (reference sequence). There are 17 residues in the CDR3. Trimming took 8 bases from V and 3 from J, leaving 24 bases between them. The CDR3 spells CASGMTWLAYKTDTQYF. In DNA, the CDR3 is TGTGCCAGCGGCATGACGTGGCTAGCGTATAAAACAGATACGCAGTATTTT.

The chain recombines TRBV28 with TRBJ1-2; D is possibly TRBD1 (5 bases). V shed 3 bases and J shed 1 base, with 15 bases lying between them. CDR1 and CDR2 (germline): MDHEN, SYDVKM. This CDR3 is built from 16 residues. The CDR3 loop is CASSLRSGTRNYGYTF. In DNA, the CDR3 is TGTGCCAGCAGTTTGCGTAGTGGGACCCGTAACTATGGCTACACCTTC.

The rearrangement joins TRBV29-1 to TRBJ2-3; maybe TRBD2 (6 bases). With 4 bases removed from V and 1 base from J, the gap between germline ends came to 9 bases. The CDR3 totals 13 residues. Germline assignment: CDR1 SQVTM and CDR2 ANQGSEA. The CDR3 protein is CSVVSSGTDTQYF. The CDR3 DNA reads as TGCAGCGTTGTTTCTAGCGGCACAGATACGCAGTATTTT.

This chain links TRBV28 with TRBJ2-3, with TRBD2 identical over 8 bases. This CDR3 contains 15 residues. Germline CDR1 MDHEN, CDR2 SYDVKM. J gave up 5 bases and V 11 bases, and 15 bases lay outside the gene matches. This CDR3 is CAHTPGGAVRDTQYF. DNA for the CDR3: TGTGCCCATACACCCGGGGGGGCAGTGAGAGATACGCAGTATTTT.

This chain joins TRBV3-1 (or the pseudogene TRBV3-2) and TRBJ1-1; D may be TRBD1 (6 bases). CDR1 is LGHDT, CDR2 YNNKEL, per germline (reference sequence). V lost 2 bases and J 2 bases, leaving 15 bases between the germline ends. The CDR3 spans 16 residues. CDR3 sequence: CASSQLEGGINTEAFF. The CDR3 nucleotides are TGTGCCAGCAGCCAACTTGAAGGGGGAATTAACACTGAAGCTTTCTTT.

The chain recombines TRBV28 with TRBJ1-2; no clear D. The CDR3 has 13 residues. Germline CDR1 reads MDHEN; CDR2 reads SYDVKM. V shed 4 bases and J shed 5 bases, with 11 bases lying between them. The CDR3 loop reads CASSSPLQYGYTF. The CDR3 DNA is TGTGCCAGCAGTTCCCCCCTGCAGTATGGCTACACCTTC.

The chain employs TRBV5-1 and TRBJ1-4, with a tentative D call TRBD1 (5 bases). With 2 bases removed from V and 0 bases from J, the gap between germline ends came to 8 bases. This CDR3 spans 15 amino acids. Per germline, CDR1 SGHRS and CDR2 YFSETQ. DNA of the CDR3: TGCGCCAGCAGCTTAGGACATTCAACTAATGAAAAACTGTTTTTT. Amino acid sequence: CASSLGHSTNEKLFF.

The chain recombines TRBV6-5 with TRBJ1-5; 7 bases align to TRBD1. The junction had 6 bases not matched to a gene; V was cut back by 9 bases and J by 7 bases. CDR1 and CDR2 from the germline V gene are MNHEY and SVGAGI. The CDR3 spans 12 residues. CDR3 sequence: CASRTGVQPQHF. CDR3 in DNA: TGTGCCAGTCGTACAGGGGTACAGCCCCAGCATTTT.

The V gene is TRBV2, the J gene TRBJ1-6; D is uncertain. V gave up 3 bases and J gave up 8 bases, with 8 bases separating them. CDR3 length equals 13 residues. The germline CDR1 and CDR2 sequences are SNHLY and FYNNEI. In nucleotides, the CDR3 is TGTGCCAGCAGTGAGGGAATAGATTCACCCCTCCACTTT. Its translation is CASSEGIDSPLHF.

This chain connects TRBV7-8 to TRBJ1-2; 7 bases fit TRBD1. Germline CDR1 is SGHVS and CDR2 is FQNEAQ. CDR3 length: 13 amino acids. V lost 5 bases and J lost 5; bases outside the gene matches: 5. CDR3 DNA: TGTGCCAGCAGCCGGGACAGTTTATATGGCTACACCTTC. It translates to CASSRDSLYGYTF.